The clone carrying this T cell receptor beta chain has just one count. The target antigen is unknown. V lost 4 bases to trimming and J lost 3 bases; unmatched junction nucleotides: 7. Germline V lookup: CDR1 MRHNA, CDR2 SNTAGT. The CDR3 has 16 amino acids. Each CDR3 protein gets one entry after TCRdb re-called the 5' RACE reads with MiXCR. Counted here are under 550,000 distinct CDR3 sequences, 20% to 25% occurring once; the ten biggest clones make up about 16%. The data were taken from a study of T cells after yellow fever vaccination. General study findings and limits: Re-detected after boosting: most primary clones, 95% to 98% of CD4 and around 86% of CD8. There was a possibility that FACS-sorted repertoires contained abundant clonotypes contaminating from the bulk population.

The receptor comes from a man aged 18 to 30 who received the YFV17D yellow fever vaccine. This chain connects TRBV6-4 to TRBJ2-3; TRBD1 agrees at 10 bases. Sequenced material: PBMCs, taken approximately 22 days after the first yellow fever vaccination. The CDR3 loop is CASSASTGGLTDTQYF. The CDR3, as DNA: TGTGCCAGCAGTGCCTCGACAGGGGGCCTGACAGATACGCAGTATTTT.